This TCR beta chain is drawn from a study of human T cells and chemical hapten exposure. Study information: Researchers reported sensitizing a roughly 2 cm by roughly 2 cm upper inner arm skin site with 2% DPC. Study results and caveats: There was no change with DPC sensitization in TCRs above 1 in 1000 frequency.

TCRdb re-called the RACE reads through MiXCR, storing one row per CDR3 protein. The sample has some 350,000 distinct CDR3 sequences; about 7% are singletons. Indicated time point: patch test 1, 2 weeks after DPC sensitization. Treatment denoted: therapeutic diphenylcyclopropenone sensitization with weekly scalp DPC. On this clonotype itself: Its antigen is unknown.

The germline gives CDR1 MDHEN, CDR2 SYDVKM. This CDR3 has 13 amino acids. V was pared by 7 bases and J by 0 bases, with 9 bases between. This sample comprised whole blood, obtained in connection with sensitization to the hapten diphenylcyclopropenone (DPC). J is TRBJ1-2 and V is TRBV28; unclear D gene. The origin of this receptor is a woman between 18 and 30 years old with alopecia areata. Some clones in this sample may be carry-over from other donors' samples. CDR3 protein: CASKATPNYGYTF. CDR3 bases: TGTGCCAGCAAGGCCACCCCTAACTATGGCTACACCTTC.